This passage covers 7 T cell receptor beta chains from one sample sequenced in a study of cytomegalovirus exposure and HLA in healthy donors. Use of 60 Vbeta and 13 Jbeta primers characterized the PCR. Sequenced by immunoSEQ multiplex PCR; TCRdb stores in-frame clones only, minus some. The table records 30,000 to 40,000 clones, 81% of them present only once. Sequenced material: PBMCs. Every receptor here comes from a middle-aged woman in good health and CMV-seronegative.

This clone has more than one count but fewer than ten. The CDR3 region is CASSLRQGYGYTF. The CDR3 nucleotides read TGTGCCAGCAGTTTACGACAGGGGTATGGCTACACCTTC. The chain joins TRBV27 to TRBJ1-2; 8 nucleotides match TRBD1. The CDR3 has 13 residues. Germline-derived CDR1 and CDR2 are MNHEY and SMNVEV (reference sequence). J was trimmed by 5 bases and V by 2 bases; bases with no gene match: 1.

The rearrangement uses TRBV6-1 and TRBJ1-3; D unresolved. Germline CDR1 reads MNHNS; CDR2 reads SASEGT. V lost 0 bases and J lost 2, with 11 bases in between. This CDR3 region has 16 residues. In nucleotides, the CDR3 is TGTGCCAGCAGTGAAGCGGAGGTAGGGACTGGAAACACCATATATTTT. This translates into CASSEAEVGTGNTIYF.

Notes on this clone: The junction and the germline gene differ at one end; a read error may be behind it. This chain connects TRBV7-7 to TRBJ2-2; 7 bases are shared with TRBD1. The CDR3 is made up of 15 amino acids. CDR1 is SSHAT, CDR2 FNYEAQ, per germline (reference sequence). In nucleotides, the CDR3 is TGTGCTAGCAGCAGAGCCAGGGGGACAACCGGGGAGCTGTTTTTT. Translation gives CASSRARGTTGELFF.

A word on this clone: The final CDR3 position lacks the conserved phenylalanine or tryptophan, pointing to a likely read error. This chain joins TRBV5-1 and TRBJ1-2, with 8 bases lining up with TRBD1. The germline gives CDR1 SGHRS, CDR2 YFSETQ. CDR3 length equals 14 residues. Unmatched junction bases numbered 0, after V lost 0 bases and J lost 2 bases. The CDR3 DNA follows: TGCGCCAGCAGCTTGGGACAGGGGAACTATGGCTACACCGTC. This sequence encodes CASSLGQGNYGYTV.

The chain recombines TRBV25-1 with TRBJ2-3; 8 bases line up with TRBD2. With V trimmed by 2 bases and J by 3 bases, 4 bases remained unmatched. From germline, CDR1 is MGHDK and CDR2 SYGVNS. The CDR3 is 15 amino acids. CDR3 residues: CASSESGGLTDTQYF. The CDR3 nucleotides read TGTGCCAGCAGTGAAAGCGGGGGATTGACAGATACGCAGTATTTT.

The chain is built from TRBV4-3 and TRBJ2-2; D is unclear. V was cut by 4 bases and J by 4 bases, with 19 bases left in between. This CDR3 is built from 17 residues. Germline loops: CDR1 LGHNA, CDR2 YSLEER. The CDR3 reads CASSLHTAASGTGELFF. The CDR3 coding sequence is TGCGCCAGCAGCCTCCACACGGCGGCGTCGGGCACCGGGGAGCTGTTTTTT.

CDR3 nucleotides: TGTGCCAGCACCTGGGGAACATACGGGATTTCTTATGGCTACACCTTC. Its translation is CASTWGTYGISYGYTF. The V call is TRBV5-6, the J call TRBJ1-2; D is ambiguous. Germline V gene sequence: CDR1 SGHDT, CDR2 YYEEEE. Trimming pared 6 bases from V and 5 bases from J, leaving 23 bases between. CDR3 length: 16 amino acids.